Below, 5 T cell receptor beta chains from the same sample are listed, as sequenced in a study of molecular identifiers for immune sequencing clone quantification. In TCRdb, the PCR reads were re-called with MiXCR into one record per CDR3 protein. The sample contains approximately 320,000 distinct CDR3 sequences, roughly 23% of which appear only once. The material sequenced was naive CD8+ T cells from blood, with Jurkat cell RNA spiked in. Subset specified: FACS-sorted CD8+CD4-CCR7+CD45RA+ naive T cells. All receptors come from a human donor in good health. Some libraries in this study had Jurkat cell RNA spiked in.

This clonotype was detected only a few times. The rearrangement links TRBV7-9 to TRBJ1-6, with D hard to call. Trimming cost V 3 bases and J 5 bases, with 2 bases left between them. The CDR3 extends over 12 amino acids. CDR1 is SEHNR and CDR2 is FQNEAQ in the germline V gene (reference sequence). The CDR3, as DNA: TGTGCCAGCAGCTTCGATAATTCACCCCTCCACTTT. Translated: CASSFDNSPLHF. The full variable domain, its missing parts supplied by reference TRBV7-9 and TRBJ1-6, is DTGVSQNPRHKITKRGQNVTFRCDPISEHNRLYWYRQTLGQGPEFLTYFQNEAQLEKSRLLSDRFSAERPKGSFSTLEIQRTEQGDSAMYLCASSFDNSPLHFGNGTRLTVT.

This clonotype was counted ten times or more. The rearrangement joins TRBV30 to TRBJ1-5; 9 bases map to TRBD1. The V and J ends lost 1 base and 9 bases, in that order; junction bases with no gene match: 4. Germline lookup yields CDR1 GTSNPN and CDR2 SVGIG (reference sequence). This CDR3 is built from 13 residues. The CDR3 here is CAWSATGGGPQHF. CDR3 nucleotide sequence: TGTGCCTGGAGTGCGACAGGGGGAGGGCCCCAGCATTTT. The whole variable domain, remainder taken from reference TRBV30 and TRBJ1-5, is SQTIHQWPATLVQPVGSPLSLECTVEGTSNPNLYWYRQAAGRGLQLLFYSVGIGQISSEVPQNLSASRPQDRQFILSSKKLLLSDSGFYLCAWSATGGGPQHFGDGTRLSIL.

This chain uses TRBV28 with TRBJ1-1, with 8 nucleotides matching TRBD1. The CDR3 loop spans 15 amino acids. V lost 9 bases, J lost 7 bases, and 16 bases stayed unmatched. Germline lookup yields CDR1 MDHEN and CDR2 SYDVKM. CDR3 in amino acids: CASSPRTGREGEAFF. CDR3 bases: TGTGCCAGTTCCCCGAGGACAGGGAGGGAGGGTGAAGCTTTCTTT.

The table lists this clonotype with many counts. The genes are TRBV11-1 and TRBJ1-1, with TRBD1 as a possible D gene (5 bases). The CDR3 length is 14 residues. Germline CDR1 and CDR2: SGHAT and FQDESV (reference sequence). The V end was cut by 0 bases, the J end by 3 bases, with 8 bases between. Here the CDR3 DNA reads TGTGCCAGCAGCTTAGCGGGGGAGGACACTGAAGCTTTCTTT. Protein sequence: CASSLAGEDTEAFF.

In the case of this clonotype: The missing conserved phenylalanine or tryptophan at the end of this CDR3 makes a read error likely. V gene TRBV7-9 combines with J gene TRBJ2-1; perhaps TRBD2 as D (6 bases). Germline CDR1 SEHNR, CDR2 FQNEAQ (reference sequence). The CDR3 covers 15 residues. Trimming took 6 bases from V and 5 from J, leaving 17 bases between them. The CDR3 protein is CASRSRSGVDNEQFL. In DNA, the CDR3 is TGTGCCAGCAGATCACGGTCGGGGGTCGACAATGAGCAGTTCCTC.